This TCR beta chain was captured in a study of T cells after somatic rescue of genetic block. CDR1 is MDHEN and CDR2 is SYDVKM in the germline V gene. The V end was cut by 6 bases, the J end by 8 bases, with 16 bases between. The CDR3 loop spans 13 amino acids. Profiled with immunoSEQ multiplex PCR; TCRdb holds only in-frame clones, not every one. The sample holds 12,000 or so clones, roughly two thirds seen once. Sequencing used peripheral blood mononuclear cells (PBMCs). This TCR was sampled from a boy aged 5-17 years. This sequence joins TRBV28 and TRBJ1-2; D not certain. CDR3 sequence reads: CASSLFGRNGYTF. CDR3 nucleotide sequence: TGTGCCAGCAGCCTCTTCGGGAGAAACGGCTACACCTTC.